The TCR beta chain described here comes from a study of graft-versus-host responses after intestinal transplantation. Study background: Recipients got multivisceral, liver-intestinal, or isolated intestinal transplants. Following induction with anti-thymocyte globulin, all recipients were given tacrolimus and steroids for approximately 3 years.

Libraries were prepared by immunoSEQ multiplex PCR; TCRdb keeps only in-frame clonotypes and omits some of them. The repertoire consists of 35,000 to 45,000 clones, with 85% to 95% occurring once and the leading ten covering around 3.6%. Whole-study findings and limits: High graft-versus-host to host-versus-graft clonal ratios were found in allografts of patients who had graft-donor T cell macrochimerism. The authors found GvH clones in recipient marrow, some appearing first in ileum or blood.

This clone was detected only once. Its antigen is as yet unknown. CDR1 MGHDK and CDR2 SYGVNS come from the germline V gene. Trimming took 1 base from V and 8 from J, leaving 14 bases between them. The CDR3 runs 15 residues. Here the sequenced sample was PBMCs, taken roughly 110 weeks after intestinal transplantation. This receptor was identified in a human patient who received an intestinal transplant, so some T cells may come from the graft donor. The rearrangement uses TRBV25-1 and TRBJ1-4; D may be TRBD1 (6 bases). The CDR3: CASSEWRLQGEKLFF. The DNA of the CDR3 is TGTGCCAGCAGTGAATGGAGGCTCCAGGGGGAAAAACTGTTTTTT.